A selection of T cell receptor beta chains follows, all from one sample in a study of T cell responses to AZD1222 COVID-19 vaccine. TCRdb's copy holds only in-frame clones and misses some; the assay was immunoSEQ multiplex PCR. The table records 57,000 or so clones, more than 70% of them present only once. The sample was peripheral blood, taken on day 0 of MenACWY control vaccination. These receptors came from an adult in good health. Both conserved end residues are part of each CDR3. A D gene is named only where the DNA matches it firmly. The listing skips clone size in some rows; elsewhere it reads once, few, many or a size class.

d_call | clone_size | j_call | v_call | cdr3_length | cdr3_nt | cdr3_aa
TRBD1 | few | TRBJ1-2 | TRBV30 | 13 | TGTGCCTGGAGTGTTCCAGGGGGCTATGGCTACACCTTC | CAWSVPGGYGYTF
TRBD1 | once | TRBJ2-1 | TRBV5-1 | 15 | TGCGCCAGCAGCTTGGTTCAGGGGGCCAACAATGAGCAGTTCTTC | CASSLVQGANNEQFF
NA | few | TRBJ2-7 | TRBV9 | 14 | TGTGCCAGCAGCCCGGAGGTATTCTCCTACGAGCAGTACTTC | CASSPEVFSYEQYF
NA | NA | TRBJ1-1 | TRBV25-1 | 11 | TGTGCCAGCATCGGAAACACTGAAGCTTTCTTT | CASIGNTEAFF
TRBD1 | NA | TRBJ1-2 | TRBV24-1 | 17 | TGTGCCACCAGTGACAGGGGACAGACGGGGCTTTCGAACGGCTACACCTTC | CATSDRGQTGLSNGYTF
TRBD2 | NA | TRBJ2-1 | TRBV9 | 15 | TGTGCCAGCAGCCAACGACTAGCGGGGGTGGAAGAGCAGTTCTTC | CASSQRLAGVEEQFF
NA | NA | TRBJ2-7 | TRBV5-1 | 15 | TGCGCCAGCAGCTTTAATGGCGGAGGCACCTACGAGCAGTACTTC | CASSFNGGGTYEQYF
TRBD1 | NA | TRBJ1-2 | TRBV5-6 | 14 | TGTGCCAGCAGCGAGACAGGGTCCGCCGATGGCTACACCTTC | CASSETGSADGYTF
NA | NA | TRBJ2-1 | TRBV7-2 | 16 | TGTGCCAGCAGCTTAAAAGGGGGGGACTCCTACAATGAGCAGTTCTTC | CASSLKGGDSYNEQFF
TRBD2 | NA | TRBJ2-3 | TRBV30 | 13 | TGTGCCTGGATGGCGGGAGGGGCAGATACGCAGTATTTT | CAWMAGGADTQYF
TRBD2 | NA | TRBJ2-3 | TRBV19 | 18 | TGTGCCAGTAGTATATCCTCGGGGGAGGGCGGGATGACAGATACGCAGTATTTT | CASSISSGEGGMTDTQYF
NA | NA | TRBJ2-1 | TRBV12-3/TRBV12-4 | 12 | TGTGCCAGTAGTAGGAGAGTGAATGAGCAGTTCTTC | CASSRRVNEQFF
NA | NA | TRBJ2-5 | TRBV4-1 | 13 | TGCGCCAGCAGCTTGCAGGGGCCGGAGACCCAGTACTTC | CASSLQGPETQYF
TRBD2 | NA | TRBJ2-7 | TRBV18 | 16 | TGTGCCAGCTCACCACGACTAGCGGGAGGAAACAACGAGCAGTACTTC | CASSPRLAGGNNEQYF
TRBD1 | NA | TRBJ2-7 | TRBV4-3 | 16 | TGCGCCAGCAGCCAAGATCTGGGGACAGGGGATTACGAGCAGTACTTC | CASSQDLGTGDYEQYF
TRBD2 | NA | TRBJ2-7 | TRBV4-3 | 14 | TGCGCCAGCAGCCACCAGCGGGGAGCCTACGAGCAGTACTTC | CASSHQRGAYEQYF
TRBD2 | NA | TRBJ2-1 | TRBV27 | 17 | TGTGCCAGCAGTTCGGAAGGGCGAGCGGGGGTCCTTAATGAGCAGTTCTTC | CASSSEGRAGVLNEQFF
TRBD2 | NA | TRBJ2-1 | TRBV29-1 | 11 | TGCAGCGCGAAAAAAGCGGGAGAGGAGTTCTTC | CSAKKAGEEFF
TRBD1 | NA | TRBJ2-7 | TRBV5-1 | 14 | TGCGCCAGCAGCTTCGAGGGGGACAGGTACGAGCAGTACTTC | CASSFEGDRYEQYF
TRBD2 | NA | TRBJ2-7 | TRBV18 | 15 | TGTGCCAGCTCACCACCTACTAGCGGGAGGAACGAGCAGTACTTC | CASSPPTSGRNEQYF
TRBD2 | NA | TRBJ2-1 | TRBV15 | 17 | TGTGCCACCAGCAGAGGGACCGGTACTAGCGGTTACAATGAGCAGTTCTTC | CATSRGTGTSGYNEQFF
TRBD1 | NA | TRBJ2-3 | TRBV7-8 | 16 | TGTGCCAGCAGCTTGGTCCGTAAGACAGGGATAGATACGCAGTATTTT | CASSLVRKTGIDTQYF
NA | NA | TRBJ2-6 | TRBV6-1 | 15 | TGTGCCAGCAGTGACCACCGACAGAGAGCCAACGTCCTGACTTTC | CASSDHRQRANVLTF
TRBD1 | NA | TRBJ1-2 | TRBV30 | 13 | TGTGCCTGGACCCGGACAGGGGGCGGTGGCTACACCTTC | CAWTRTGGGGYTF
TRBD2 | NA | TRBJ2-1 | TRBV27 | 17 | TGTGCCAGCAGTCCACGACTAGCGGGGAGCTCCTACAATGAGCAGTTCTTC | CASSPRLAGSSYNEQFF
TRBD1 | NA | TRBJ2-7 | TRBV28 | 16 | TGTGCCAGCAGTTTACCAACTGGACAGGGGGCCTACGAGCAGTACTTC | CASSLPTGQGAYEQYF
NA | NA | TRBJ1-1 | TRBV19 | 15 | TGTGCCAGTGACCAGCGGGATAGGGGAAACACTGAAGCTTTCTTT | CASDQRDRGNTEAFF
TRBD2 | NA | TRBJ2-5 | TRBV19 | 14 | TGTGCCAGTGGGACTAGCGGGAGACGGGAGACCCAGTACTTC | CASGTSGRRETQYF
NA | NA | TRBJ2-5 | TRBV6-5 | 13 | TGTGCCAGCAGCCCAGGGGGGTGGAAGACCCAGTACTTC | CASSPGGWKTQYF
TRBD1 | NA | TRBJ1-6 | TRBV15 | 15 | TGTGCCACCAGCGGGGGACAGCTGAAAGGATCACCCCTCCACTTT | CATSGGQLKGSPLHF
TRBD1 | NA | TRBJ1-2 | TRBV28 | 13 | TGTGCCAGCAGTCAGACAGGGCGCTATGGCTACACCTTC | CASSQTGRYGYTF
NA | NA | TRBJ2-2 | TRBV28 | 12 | TGTGCCACTTTGATGGACGGCGGGGAGCTGTTTTTT | CATLMDGGELFF
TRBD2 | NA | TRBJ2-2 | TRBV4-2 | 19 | TGTGCCAGCAGCCCATCGACTAGCGGGAGGCCACGAACCACCGGGGAGCTGTTTTTT | CASSPSTSGRPRTTGELFF
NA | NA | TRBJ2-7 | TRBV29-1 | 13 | TGCAGCGTTGCGTCACAGGTAGGGTACGAGCAGTACTTC | CSVASQVGYEQYF
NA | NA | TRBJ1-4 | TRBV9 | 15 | TGTGCCAGCAGCTCCGCCCGGGGGGTTAATGAAAAACTGTTTTTT | CASSSARGVNEKLFF
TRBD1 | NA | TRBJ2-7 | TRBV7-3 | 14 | TGTGCCAGCAGCTTGACAGGGGGGACGTACGAGCAGTACTTC | CASSLTGGTYEQYF
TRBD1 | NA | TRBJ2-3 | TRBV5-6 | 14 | TGTGCCAGCAGCCCGACAGGGGGGCGGGATACGCAGTATTTT | CASSPTGGRDTQYF
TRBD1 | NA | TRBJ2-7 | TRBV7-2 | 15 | TGTGCCAGCAGCCCACGGACAGGGGGCGCTTACGAGCAGTACTTC | CASSPRTGGAYEQYF
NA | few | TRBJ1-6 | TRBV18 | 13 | TGTGCCAGCTCACGGGCCAGAAATTCACCCCTCCACTTT | CASSRARNSPLHF
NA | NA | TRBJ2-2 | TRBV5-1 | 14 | TGCGCCAGCAGCTTGACGCAGGGTACCGGGGAGCTGTTTTTT | CASSLTQGTGELFF
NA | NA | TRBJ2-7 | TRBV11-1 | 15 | TGTGCCAGCAGCTTAGGTGGGACGGGGACCTACGAGCAGTACTTC | CASSLGGTGTYEQYF
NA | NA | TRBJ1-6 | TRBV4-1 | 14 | TGCGCCAGCAGCCAAGGTGCGGAGAATTCACCCCTCCACTTT | CASSQGAENSPLHF
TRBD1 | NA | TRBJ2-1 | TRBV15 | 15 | TGTGCCACCAGCAGGGACAGGGTACTGTACAATGAGCAGTTCTTC | CATSRDRVLYNEQFF
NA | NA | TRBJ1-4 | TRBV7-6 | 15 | TGTGCCAGCAGTCGACAGGTCAATTCGAATGAAAAACTGTTTTTT | CASSRQVNSNEKLFF